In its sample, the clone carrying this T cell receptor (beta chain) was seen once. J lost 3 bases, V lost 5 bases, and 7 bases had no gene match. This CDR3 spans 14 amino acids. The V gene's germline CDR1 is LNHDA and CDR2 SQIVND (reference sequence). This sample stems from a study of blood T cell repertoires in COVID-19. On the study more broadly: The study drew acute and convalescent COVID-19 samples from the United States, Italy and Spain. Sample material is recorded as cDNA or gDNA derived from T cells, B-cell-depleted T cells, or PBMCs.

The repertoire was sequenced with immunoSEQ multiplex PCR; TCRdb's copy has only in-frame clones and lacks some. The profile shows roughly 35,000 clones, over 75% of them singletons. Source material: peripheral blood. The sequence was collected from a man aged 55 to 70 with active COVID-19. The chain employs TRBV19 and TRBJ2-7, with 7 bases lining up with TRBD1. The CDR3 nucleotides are TGTGCCAGTAGTCTCCGACAGGGCGGCTACGAGCAGTACTTC. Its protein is CASSLRQGGYEQYF.